This T cell receptor beta chain was found in a study of human T cells and chemical hapten exposure. TCRdb re-called the RACE reads through MiXCR, storing one row per CDR3 protein. The sample lists approximately 370,000 distinct CDR3 sequences, 5.5% occurring once. Time point meaning: pre-sensitization, week 0. Regarding treatment: therapeutic diphenylcyclopropenone sensitization with weekly scalp DPC. This clonotype has a count of ten or more. This CDR3 region has 15 residues. In germline, CDR1 is MNHNY, CDR2 SVGAGI (reference sequence). V shed 6 bases and J 5 bases; nucleotides not matched to a gene: 8.

The chain is built from TRBV6-6 and TRBJ1-1, with 11 bases fitting TRBD1. Here the sequenced sample was whole blood, taken in connection with sensitization to the hapten diphenylcyclopropenone (DPC). This TCR was sampled from a woman aged 18-29 years with alopecia areata. Some clones in this sample may be carry-over from other donors' samples. In nucleotides, the CDR3 is TGTGCCAGCAGGCGGGACAGGGGGATTGGTACTGAAGCTTTCTTT. It codes for CASRRDRGIGTEAFF.